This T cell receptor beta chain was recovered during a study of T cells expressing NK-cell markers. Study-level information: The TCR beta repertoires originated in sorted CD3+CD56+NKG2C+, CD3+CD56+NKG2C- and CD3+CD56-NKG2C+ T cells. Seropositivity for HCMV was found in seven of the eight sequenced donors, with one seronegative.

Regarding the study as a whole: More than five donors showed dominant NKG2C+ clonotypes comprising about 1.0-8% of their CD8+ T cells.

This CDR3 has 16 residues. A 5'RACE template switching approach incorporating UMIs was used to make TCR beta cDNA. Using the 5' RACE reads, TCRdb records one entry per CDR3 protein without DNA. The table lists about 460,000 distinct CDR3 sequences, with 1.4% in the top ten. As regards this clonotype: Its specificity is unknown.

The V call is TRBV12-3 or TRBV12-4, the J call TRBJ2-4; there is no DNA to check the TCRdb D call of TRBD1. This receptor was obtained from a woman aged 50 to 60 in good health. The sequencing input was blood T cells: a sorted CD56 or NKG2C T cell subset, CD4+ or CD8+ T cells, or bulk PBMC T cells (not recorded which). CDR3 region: CASSLVTGVAKNIQYF.